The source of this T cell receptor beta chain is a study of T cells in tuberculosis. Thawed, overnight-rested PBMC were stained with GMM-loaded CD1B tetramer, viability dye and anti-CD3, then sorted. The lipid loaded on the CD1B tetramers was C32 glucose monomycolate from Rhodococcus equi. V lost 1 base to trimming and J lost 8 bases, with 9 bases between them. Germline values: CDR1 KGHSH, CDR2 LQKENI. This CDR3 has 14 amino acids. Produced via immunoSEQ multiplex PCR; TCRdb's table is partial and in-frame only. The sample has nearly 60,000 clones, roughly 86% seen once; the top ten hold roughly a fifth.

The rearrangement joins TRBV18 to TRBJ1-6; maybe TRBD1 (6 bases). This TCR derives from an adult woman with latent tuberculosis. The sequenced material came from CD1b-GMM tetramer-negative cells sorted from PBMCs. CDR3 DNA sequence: TGTGCCAGCTCACCACTTAGGACAGATTCACCCCTCCACTTT. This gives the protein CASSPLRTDSPLHF.